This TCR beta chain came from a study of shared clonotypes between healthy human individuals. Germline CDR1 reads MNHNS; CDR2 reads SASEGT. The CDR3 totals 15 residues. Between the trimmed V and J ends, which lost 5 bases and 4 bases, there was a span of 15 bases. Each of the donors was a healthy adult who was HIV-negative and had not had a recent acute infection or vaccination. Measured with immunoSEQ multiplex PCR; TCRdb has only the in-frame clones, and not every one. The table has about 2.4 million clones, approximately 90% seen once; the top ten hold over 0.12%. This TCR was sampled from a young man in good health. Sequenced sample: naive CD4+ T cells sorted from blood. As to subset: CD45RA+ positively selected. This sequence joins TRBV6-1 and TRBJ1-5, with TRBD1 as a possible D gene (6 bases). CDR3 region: CASSSQGTGNQPQHF. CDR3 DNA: TGTGCCAGCAGTTCCCAAGGCACAGGGAATCAGCCCCAGCATTTT.